This T cell receptor (beta chain) was recovered during a study of blood T cells in healthy people across ages. Study-wide results and limits: Diversity was higher, and naive CD4+ cells more numerous, in long-lived donors than in aged donors.

CDR3 length equals 17 residues. Germline CDR1 and CDR2: SNHLY and FYNNEI. V shed 4 bases, J shed 7 bases, and the junction held 12 bases outside the gene matches. Details on this clonotype: Its antigen is as yet unknown.

The use of a sample-barcoded 5' primer and a J-beta primer mix characterized a second PCR of about 7 to 12 cycles. Samples each returned at least 3 million CDR3-containing paired-end reads. TCRdb redid the calling of the 5' RACE reads with MiXCR, one entry per CDR3 protein. This sample yields 550,000 to 750,000 distinct CDR3 sequences, of which under 25% are seen a single time; approximately 3.7% belongs to the top ten. The sample taken for sequencing was blood. The origin of this receptor is a man aged 65-85 years in good health. The chain couples TRBV2 to TRBJ2-1, with 11 bases aligning to TRBD2. The CDR3 reads CASSGGTSGSKGNEQFF. The CDR3 region has the DNA TGTGCCAGCAGTGGGGGAACTAGCGGGAGTAAGGGGAATGAGCAGTTCTTC.